Sequencing of this T cell receptor beta chain was carried out in a study of cytomegalovirus exposure and HLA in healthy donors. Study-wide results and caveats: Across donors, most TCRs were seen rarely, yet some public ones were widespread. A later analysis found first-cohort TCR clusters tended to co-occur in the 95 to 150 validation repertoires.

With respect to this clone: Its antigen is undetermined.

The table came from immunoSEQ multiplex PCR; TCRdb's copy has only in-frame clones and leaves some out. Found here are 35,000 to 50,000 clones, 92% of them singletons; the top ten hold roughly 5.8%. The V gene's germline CDR1 is SGHRS and CDR2 YFSETQ. CDR3 size: 15 residues. V lost 5 bases and J 5 bases, leaving 19 bases between the germline ends. This TCR came from a man between 18 and 35 years old in good health and CMV-seronegative. Sequencing was done on a sample of PBMCs. The rearrangement uses TRBV5-1 and TRBJ2-5; tentatively, D is TRBD2 (5 bases). The CDR3 DNA is TGCGCCAGCAGATCTCTAGCTGATGTGTGGGAGACCCAGTACTTC. This gives the protein CASRSLADVWETQYF.